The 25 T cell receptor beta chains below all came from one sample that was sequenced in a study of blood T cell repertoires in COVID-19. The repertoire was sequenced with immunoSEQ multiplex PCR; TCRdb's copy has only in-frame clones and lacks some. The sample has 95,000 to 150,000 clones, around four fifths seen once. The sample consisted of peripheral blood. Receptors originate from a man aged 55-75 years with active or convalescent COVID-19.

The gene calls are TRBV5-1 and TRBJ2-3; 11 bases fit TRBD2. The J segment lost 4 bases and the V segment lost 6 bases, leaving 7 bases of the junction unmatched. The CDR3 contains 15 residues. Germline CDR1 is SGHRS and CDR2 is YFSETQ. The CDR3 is CASTGLAGLSDTQYF. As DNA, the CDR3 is TGCGCCAGCACCGGACTAGCGGGTTTGTCAGATACGCAGTATTTT.

CDR3 in amino acids: CASSHLTGGAKNIQYF. CDR3 nucleotide sequence: TGTGCCAGCAGCCACCTGACAGGGGGGGCCAAAAACATTCAGTACTTC. The rearrangement joins TRBV28 to TRBJ2-4, with 9 bases lining up with TRBD1. CDR3 length: 16 amino acids. Losses at the gene ends were 6 bases for V and 1 base for J; bases not matched to a gene: 7. Per germline, CDR1 MDHEN and CDR2 SYDVKM.

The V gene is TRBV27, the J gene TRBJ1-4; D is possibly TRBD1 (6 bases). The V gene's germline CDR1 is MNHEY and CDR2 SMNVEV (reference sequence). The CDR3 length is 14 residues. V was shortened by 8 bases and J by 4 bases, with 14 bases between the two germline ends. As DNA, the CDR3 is TGTGCCAGCCGGGGGGCGGGGGGTAATGAAAAACTGTTTTTT. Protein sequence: CASRGAGGNEKLFF.

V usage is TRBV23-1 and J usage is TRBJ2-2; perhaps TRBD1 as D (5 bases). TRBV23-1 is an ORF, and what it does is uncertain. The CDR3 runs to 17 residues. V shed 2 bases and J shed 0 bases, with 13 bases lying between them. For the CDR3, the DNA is TGCGCCAGCAGTCAACCCCGACAGAGAGCGAACACCGGGGAGCTGTTTTTT. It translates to CASSQPRQRANTGELFF.

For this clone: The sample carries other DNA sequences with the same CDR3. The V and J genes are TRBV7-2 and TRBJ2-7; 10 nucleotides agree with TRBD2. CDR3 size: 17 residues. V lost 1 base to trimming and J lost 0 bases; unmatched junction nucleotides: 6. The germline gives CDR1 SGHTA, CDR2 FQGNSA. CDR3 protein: CASSLVASGSSSYEQYF. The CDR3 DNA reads TGTGCCAGCAGCTTAGTAGCTAGCGGGAGCTCCTCCTACGAGCAGTACTTC.

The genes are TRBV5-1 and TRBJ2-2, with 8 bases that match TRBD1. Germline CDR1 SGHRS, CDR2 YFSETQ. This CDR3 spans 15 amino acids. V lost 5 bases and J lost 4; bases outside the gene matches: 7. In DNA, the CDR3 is TGCGCCAGCAGAATCGACAGGGGAGGCACCGGGGAGCTGTTTTTT. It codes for CASRIDRGGTGELFF.

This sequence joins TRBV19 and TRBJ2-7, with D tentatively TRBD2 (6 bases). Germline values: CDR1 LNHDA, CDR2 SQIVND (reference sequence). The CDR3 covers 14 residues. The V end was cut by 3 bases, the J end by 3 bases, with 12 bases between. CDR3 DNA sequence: TGTGCCAGTAGTATCACGGGAGAAGTCTACGAGCAGTACTTC. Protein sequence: CASSITGEVYEQYF.

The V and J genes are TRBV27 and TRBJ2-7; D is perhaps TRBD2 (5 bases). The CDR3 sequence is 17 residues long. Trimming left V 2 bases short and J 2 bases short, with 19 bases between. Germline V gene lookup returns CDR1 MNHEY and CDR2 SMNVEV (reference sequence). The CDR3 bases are TGTGCCAGCAGTTTAATCGGTCAAGCTAGCAGAACCTACGAGCAGTACTTC. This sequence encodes CASSLIGQASRTYEQYF.

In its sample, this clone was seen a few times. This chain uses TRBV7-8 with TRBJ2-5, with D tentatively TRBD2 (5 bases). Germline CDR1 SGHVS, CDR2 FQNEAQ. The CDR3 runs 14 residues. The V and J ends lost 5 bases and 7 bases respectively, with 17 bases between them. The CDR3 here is CASSRSGAAGTQYF. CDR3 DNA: TGTGCCAGCAGCCGCAGCGGAGCGGCGGGGACCCAGTACTTC. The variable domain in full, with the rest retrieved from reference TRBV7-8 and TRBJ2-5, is GAGVSQSPRYKVAKRGQDVALRCDPISGHVSLFWYQQALGQGPEFLTYFQNEAQLDKSGLPSDRFFAERPEGSVSTLKIQRTQQEDSAVYLCASSRSGAAGTQYFGPGTRLLVL.

As DNA, the CDR3 is TGTGCCAGCAGTGAAAACGGCGGAGTGAACACCGGGGAGCTGTTTTTT. As protein: CASSENGGVNTGELFF. This rearrangement joins TRBV2 to TRBJ2-2; D is undetermined. CDR1 SNHLY and CDR2 FYNNEI come from the germline V gene. Trimming took 2 bases from V and 1 from J, leaving 11 bases between them. CDR3 length equals 16 residues. Filled out from reference TRBV2 and TRBJ2-2, the complete variable domain reads EPEVTQTPSHQVTQMGQEVILRCVPISNHLYFYWYRQILGQKVEFLVSFYNNEISEKSEIFDDQFSVERPDGSNFTLKIRSTKLEDSAMYFCASSENGGVNTGELFFGEGSRLTVL.

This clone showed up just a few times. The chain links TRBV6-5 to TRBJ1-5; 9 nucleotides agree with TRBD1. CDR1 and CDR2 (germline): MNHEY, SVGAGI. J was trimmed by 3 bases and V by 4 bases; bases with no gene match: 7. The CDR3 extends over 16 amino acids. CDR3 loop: CASSSLDRGYNQPQHF. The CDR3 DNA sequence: TGTGCCAGCAGTTCCCTGGACAGGGGTTACAATCAGCCCCAGCATTTT.

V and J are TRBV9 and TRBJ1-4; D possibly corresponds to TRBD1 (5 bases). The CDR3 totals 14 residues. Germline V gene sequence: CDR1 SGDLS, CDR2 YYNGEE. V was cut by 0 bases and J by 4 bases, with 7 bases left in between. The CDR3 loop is CASSVEGLNEKLFF. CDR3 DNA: TGTGCCAGCAGCGTAGAGGGACTTAATGAAAAACTGTTTTTT.

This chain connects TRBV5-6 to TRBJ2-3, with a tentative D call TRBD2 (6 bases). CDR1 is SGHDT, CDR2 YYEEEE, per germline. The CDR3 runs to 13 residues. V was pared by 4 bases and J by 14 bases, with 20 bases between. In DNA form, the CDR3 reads TGTGCCAGCAGCCCGGGGACTCCCAGGATTCGGTATTTT. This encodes CASSPGTPRIRYF.

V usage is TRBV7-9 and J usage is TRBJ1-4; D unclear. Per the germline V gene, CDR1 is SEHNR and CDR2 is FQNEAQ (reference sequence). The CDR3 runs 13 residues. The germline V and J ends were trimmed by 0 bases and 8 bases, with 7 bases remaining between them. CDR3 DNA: TGTGCCAGCAGCTTAGCATCGGTCGAAAAACTGTTTTTT. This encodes CASSLASVEKLFF.

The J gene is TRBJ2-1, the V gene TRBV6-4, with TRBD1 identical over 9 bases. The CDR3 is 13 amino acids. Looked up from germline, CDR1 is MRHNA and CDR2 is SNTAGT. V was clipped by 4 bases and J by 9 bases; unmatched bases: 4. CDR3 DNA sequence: TGTGCCAGCAGTGCACAGGGGGCAGGTGAGCAGTTCTTC. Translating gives CASSAQGAGEQFF.

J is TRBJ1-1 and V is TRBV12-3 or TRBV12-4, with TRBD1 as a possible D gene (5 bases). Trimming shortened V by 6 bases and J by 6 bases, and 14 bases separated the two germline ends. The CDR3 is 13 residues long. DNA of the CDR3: TGTGCCAGCAGGCAGGAGGGGAGGGCTGAAGCTTTCTTT. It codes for CASRQEGRAEAFF.

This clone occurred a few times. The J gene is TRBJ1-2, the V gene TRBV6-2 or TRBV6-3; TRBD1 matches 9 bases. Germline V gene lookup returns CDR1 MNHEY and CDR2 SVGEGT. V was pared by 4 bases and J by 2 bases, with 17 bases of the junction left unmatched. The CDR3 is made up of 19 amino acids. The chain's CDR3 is CASSSLRWDRANRNYGYTF. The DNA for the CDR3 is TGTGCCAGCAGTTCCCTTCGATGGGACAGGGCTAATCGGAACTATGGCTACACCTTC.

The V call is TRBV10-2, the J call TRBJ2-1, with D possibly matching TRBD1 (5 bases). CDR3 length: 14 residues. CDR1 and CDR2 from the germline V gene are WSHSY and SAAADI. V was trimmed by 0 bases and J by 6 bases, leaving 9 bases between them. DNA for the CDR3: TGCGCCAGCAGTGAGTCCAGGGCGGTCAATGAGCAGTTCTTC. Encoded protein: CASSESRAVNEQFF.

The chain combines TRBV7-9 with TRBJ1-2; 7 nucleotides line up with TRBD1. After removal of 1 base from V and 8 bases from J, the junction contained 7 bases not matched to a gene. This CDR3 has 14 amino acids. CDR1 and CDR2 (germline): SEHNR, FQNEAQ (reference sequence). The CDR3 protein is CASSLGGQVEGYTF. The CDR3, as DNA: TGTGCCAGCAGCTTAGGAGGACAGGTTGAGGGCTACACCTTC.

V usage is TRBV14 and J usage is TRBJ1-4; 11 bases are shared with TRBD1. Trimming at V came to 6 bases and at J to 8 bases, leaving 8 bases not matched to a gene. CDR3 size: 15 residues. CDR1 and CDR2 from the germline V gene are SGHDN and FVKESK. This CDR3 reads CASSQRTGGGEKLFF. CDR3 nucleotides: TGTGCCAGCAGTCAACGGACAGGGGGCGGAGAAAAACTGTTTTTT. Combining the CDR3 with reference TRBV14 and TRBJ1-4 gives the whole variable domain EAGVTQFPSHSVIEKGQTVTLRCDPISGHDNLYWYRRVMGKEIKFLLHFVKESKQDESGMPNNRFLAERTGGTYSTLKVQPAELEDSGVYFCASSQRTGGGEKLFFGSGTQLSVL.

The CDR3 region has the DNA TGTGCCAGCAGTCCCGGACACGGCATAAATGAAAAACTGTTTTTT. This codes for CASSPGHGINEKLFF. This chain links TRBV6-5 with TRBJ1-4; possibly TRBD1 for D (5 bases). CDR3 length: 15 residues. V was cut by 5 bases and J by 5 bases, with 15 bases left in between. Germline V gene sequence: CDR1 MNHEY, CDR2 SVGAGI.

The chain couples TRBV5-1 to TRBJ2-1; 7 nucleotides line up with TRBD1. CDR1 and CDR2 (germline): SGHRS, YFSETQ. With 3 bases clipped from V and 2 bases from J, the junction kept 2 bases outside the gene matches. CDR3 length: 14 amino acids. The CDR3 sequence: CASSSGQAYNEQFF. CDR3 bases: TGCGCCAGCAGCTCTGGACAGGCCTACAATGAGCAGTTCTTC.

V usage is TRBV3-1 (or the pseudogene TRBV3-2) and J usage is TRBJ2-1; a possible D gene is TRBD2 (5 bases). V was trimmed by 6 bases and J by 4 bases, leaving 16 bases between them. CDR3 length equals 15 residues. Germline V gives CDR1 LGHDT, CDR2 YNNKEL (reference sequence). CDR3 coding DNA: TGTGCCAGCAGGGCCCGGGGTGCGGTTTACAATGAGCAGTTCTTC. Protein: CASRARGAVYNEQFF.

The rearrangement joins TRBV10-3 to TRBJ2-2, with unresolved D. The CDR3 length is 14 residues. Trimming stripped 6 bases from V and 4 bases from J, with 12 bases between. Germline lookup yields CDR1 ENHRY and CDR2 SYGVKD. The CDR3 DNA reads TGTGCCATCAGCAACGAGGCGGCCACCGGGGAGCTGTTTTTT. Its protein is CAISNEAATGELFF.

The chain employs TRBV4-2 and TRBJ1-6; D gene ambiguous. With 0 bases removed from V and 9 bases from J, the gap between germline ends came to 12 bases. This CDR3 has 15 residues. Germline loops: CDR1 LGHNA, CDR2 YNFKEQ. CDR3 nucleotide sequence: TGTGCCAGCAGCCAAGATCTCGCAGTCAGTTCACCCCTCCACTTT. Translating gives CASSQDLAVSSPLHF.